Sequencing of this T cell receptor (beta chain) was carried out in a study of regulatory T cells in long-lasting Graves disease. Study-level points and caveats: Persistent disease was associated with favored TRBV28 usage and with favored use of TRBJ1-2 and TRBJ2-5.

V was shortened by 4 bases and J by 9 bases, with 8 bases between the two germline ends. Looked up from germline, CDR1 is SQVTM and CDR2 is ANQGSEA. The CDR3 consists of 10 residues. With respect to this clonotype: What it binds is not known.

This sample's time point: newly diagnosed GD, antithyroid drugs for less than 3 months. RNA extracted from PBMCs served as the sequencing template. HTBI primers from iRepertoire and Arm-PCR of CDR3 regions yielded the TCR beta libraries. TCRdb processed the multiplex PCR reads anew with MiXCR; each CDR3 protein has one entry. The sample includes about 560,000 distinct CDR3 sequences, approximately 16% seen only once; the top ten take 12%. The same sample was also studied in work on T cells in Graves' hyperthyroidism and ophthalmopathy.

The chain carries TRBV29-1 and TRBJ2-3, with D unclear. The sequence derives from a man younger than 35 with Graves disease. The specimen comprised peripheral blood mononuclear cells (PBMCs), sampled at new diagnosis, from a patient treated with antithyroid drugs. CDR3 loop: CSVGIRTQYF. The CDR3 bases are TGCAGCGTTGGGATAAGGACGCAGTATTTT.